This T cell receptor (beta chain) was captured in a study of CD8+CD57+ T cells in acquired aplastic anemia. Study summary: Sorted CD4+ and CD8+ cell DNA averaged 3.2 ug.

CDR3 and TCR beta VDJ profiling relied on a genomic DNA template. MiXCR, applied by TCRdb to the reads, yields one record per CDR3 protein. This table has some 180,000 distinct CDR3 sequences, less than 65% appearing once. J was trimmed by 2 bases and V by 0 bases; bases with no gene match: 11. The CDR3 loop spans 17 amino acids. CDR1 is DFQATT and CDR2 is SNEGSKA in the germline V gene (reference sequence). With regard to this clonotype: Its antigen is not identified. A much larger clone differs by one base, so this may be a read error.

Broader study findings: Patients shared some 30 CD8+ CDR3 sequences with controls. No significant difference in CD8+ Simpson's diversity was found between patients and controls.

The authors sequenced patients whose flow cytometry had shown CD8+CD57+ cell expansion. Severe acquired aplastic anemia was the diagnosis recorded for all patients. Material: sorted CD4+, CD8+, or CD8+CD57+ T cells (not recorded which) from PBMCs. The origin of this receptor is a human donor with aplastic anemia. The chain links TRBV20-1 to TRBJ2-3, with 7 bases that match TRBD2. Here the CDR3 DNA reads TGCAGTGCTAGAGATCGTTCTGGCGGGAGATCCACAGATACGCAGTATTTT. This sequence encodes CSARDRSGGRSTDTQYF.